Listed here are 27 T cell receptor beta chains from one sample, sequenced in a study of T-cell reconstitution after alpha-beta-depleted transplantation in children. Unique molecular identifiers featured in how the TCRbeta library was prepared. TCRdb processed the PCR reads anew with MiXCR; each CDR3 protein has one entry. The repertoire holds around 76,000 distinct CDR3 sequences, with around 18% as singletons. The specimen was PBMCs, mostly from graft donor cells, collected 360 days after TCRalphabeta/CD19-depleted stem cell transplant. These receptors came from a male patient between 2 and 10 years old who had a stem cell transplant for acute lymphoblastic leukemia, so the T cells may come from the graft donor.

V usage is TRBV29-1 and J usage is TRBJ2-7; the D is unclear. Germline loops: CDR1 SQVTM, CDR2 ANQGSEA. Trimming pared 4 bases from V and 2 bases from J, leaving 12 bases between. The CDR3 totals 13 residues. The DNA for the CDR3 is TGCAGCGTTGTGACGAACCTACCCTACGAGCAGTACTTC. Protein sequence: CSVVTNLPYEQYF.

The V gene is TRBV28, the J gene TRBJ2-4; 7 bases agree with TRBD1. The germline V gene encodes CDR1 MDHEN and CDR2 SYDVKM. There are 15 residues in the CDR3. Trimming at V came to 5 bases and at J to 5 bases, leaving 9 bases not matched to a gene. DNA of the CDR3: TGTGCCAGCAGTCTACAGGGGAATATAGAAAACATTCAGTACTTC. It specifies CASSLQGNIENIQYF.

This clonotype has more than one count but fewer than ten. CDR3 coding DNA: TGCAGTGCTATTTCCACTATTGCCAGAAACACCATATATTTT. Translated, it gives CSAISTIARNTIYF. The J gene is TRBJ1-3, the V gene TRBV20-1, with D unclear. Germline V CDR1 and CDR2: DFQATT, SNEGSKA (reference sequence). This CDR3 spans 14 amino acids. V was trimmed by 4 bases and J by 5 bases, leaving 15 bases between them.

This clonotype was counted a few times. CDR3 sequence: CASSFGVSYEQYF. For the CDR3, the DNA is TGTGCCAGCAGCTTTGGCGTATCCTACGAGCAGTACTTC. This rearrangement joins TRBV5-6 to TRBJ2-7; D ambiguous. This CDR3 region has 13 residues. V lost 2 bases and J 1 base, leaving 7 bases between the germline ends. CDR1 and CDR2 from the germline V gene are SGHDT and YYEEEE.

V and J are TRBV9 and TRBJ2-1; 10 nucleotides align to TRBD2. The junction had 7 bases not matched to a gene; V was cut back by 2 bases and J by 2 bases. Per the germline V gene, CDR1 is SGDLS and CDR2 is YYNGEE. This CDR3 has 17 residues. CDR3 bases: TGTGCCAGCAGCGTGGACCTAGCGGGAGCCGCCTACAATGAGCAGTTCTTC. Translation gives CASSVDLAGAAYNEQFF.

The chain is built from TRBV5-1 and TRBJ2-1; TRBD1 aligns across 9 bases. CDR3 size: 15 residues. Trimming at V came to 6 bases and at J to 1 base, leaving 5 bases not matched to a gene. CDR1 SGHRS and CDR2 YFSETQ come from the germline V gene. The CDR3 here is CASTTGQGSYNEQFF. The CDR3 DNA is TGCGCCAGCACCACCGGACAGGGGTCCTACAATGAGCAGTTCTTC.

This clonotype was recorded many times. The chain recombines TRBV6-1 with TRBJ2-2, with D hard to call. CDR1 and CDR2 (germline): MNHNS, SASEGT. This CDR3 spans 14 amino acids. Trimming removed 2 bases from V and 3 bases from J, with 7 bases in between. CDR3 DNA: TGTGCCAGCAGTGAAACTTGGTACACCGGGGAGCTGTTTTTT. Translating it yields CASSETWYTGELFF.

DNA for the CDR3: TGTGCCAGCAGCCTTAGCGGGAGGGCCTACGAGCAGTACTTC. This codes for CASSLSGRAYEQYF. The V gene is TRBV7-2, the J gene TRBJ2-7, with TRBD2 identical over 11 bases. From germline, CDR1 is SGHTA and CDR2 FQGNSA. J gave up 2 bases and V 5 bases, and 2 bases lay outside the gene matches. This CDR3 is 14 amino acids long.

This clonotype has just a few counts. The chain links TRBV5-6 to TRBJ2-2; D may be TRBD1 (6 bases). The length of the CDR3 is 14 residues. Trimming cost V 0 bases and J 5 bases, with 8 bases left between them. The germline CDR1 and CDR2 sequences are SGHDT and YYEEEE. CDR3 amino acids: CASSLGTATGELFF. Written as DNA, the CDR3 is TGTGCCAGCAGCTTGGGGACAGCTACCGGGGAGCTGTTTTTT.

This chain links TRBV3-1 with TRBJ2-7, with D hard to call. Germline loops: CDR1 LGHDT, CDR2 YNNKEL (reference sequence). V shed 4 bases and J shed 4 bases, with 11 bases lying between them. The CDR3 is 13 amino acids. CDR3 protein: CASSRLSGYEQYF. The CDR3 DNA sequence: TGTGCCAGCAGCCGTCTCTCCGGGTACGAGCAGTACTTC.

This clonotype was detected only a few times. This chain links TRBV6-1 with TRBJ2-1; D uncertain. The V end lost 6 bases, the J end lost 0 bases, and 9 bases lay between the germline ends. The CDR3 is 14 amino acids. Germline-derived CDR1 and CDR2 are MNHNS and SASEGT. As DNA, the CDR3 is TGTGCCAGCAGGCCACACAGCTCCTACAATGAGCAGTTCTTC. Protein: CASRPHSSYNEQFF.

The rearrangement links TRBV5-1 to TRBJ2-7; D is possibly TRBD1 (6 bases). This CDR3 contains 14 residues. Germline V CDR1 and CDR2: SGHRS, YFSETQ. Trimming cost V 0 bases and J 3 bases, with 10 bases left between them. The CDR3 loop is CASSLAPGVYEQYF. CDR3 DNA: TGCGCCAGCAGCTTGGCGCCAGGGGTCTACGAGCAGTACTTC.

This clonotype has at least ten counts. The genes are TRBV4-1 and TRBJ2-5, with a tentative D call TRBD2 (7 bases). CDR3 length equals 15 residues. Germline V lookup: CDR1 MGHRA, CDR2 YSYEKL. The V and J ends lost 2 bases and 3 bases respectively, with 13 bases between them. The CDR3 nucleotides are TGCGCCAGCAGCCAACGGGGGGCGGGAGAAGAGACCCAGTACTTC. Its protein is CASSQRGAGEETQYF.

The chain combines TRBV28 with TRBJ2-1, with D possibly TRBD2 on 6 matching bases. With 0 bases removed from V and 9 bases from J, the gap between germline ends came to 18 bases. CDR1 and CDR2 (germline): MDHEN, SYDVKM. The CDR3 is 16 residues long. The CDR3 loop reads CASSLCPGVIGGEQFF. The CDR3 DNA reads TGTGCCAGCAGTTTATGCCCGGGAGTCATTGGTGGTGAGCAGTTCTTC.

The rearrangement uses TRBV6-5 and TRBJ2-7, with 9 bases matching TRBD2. The CDR3 is 13 amino acids. Trimming cost V 5 bases and J 3 bases; bases outside gene matches: 2. Looked up from germline, CDR1 is MNHEY and CDR2 is SVGAGI. Here the CDR3 DNA reads TGTGCCAGCAGTGTACTAGCGGGCTACGAGCAGTACTTC. As protein: CASSVLAGYEQYF.

This clonotype was seen at least ten times. The chain combines TRBV2 with TRBJ2-1; D possibly corresponds to TRBD2 (5 bases). This CDR3 comprises 15 residues. The germline V gene has CDR1 SNHLY and CDR2 FYNNEI. Trimming removed 5 bases from V and 0 bases from J, with 11 bases in between. The CDR3 DNA is TGTGCCAGCAGTACCGGGAAGAGCTCCTACAATGAGCAGTTCTTC. Its protein is CASSTGKSSYNEQFF.

This clonotype was counted only a few times. The chain combines TRBV20-1 with TRBJ2-5; 7 positions match TRBD1. CDR3 length equals 13 residues. Germline V gene lookup returns CDR1 DFQATT and CDR2 SNEGSKA (reference sequence). The V gene end was trimmed by 3 bases and the J gene end by 1 base; junction bases not matched to a gene: 2. CDR3 in DNA: TGCAGTGCTAGGGGACAGTCCCAAGAGACCCAGTACTTC. Its protein product is CSARGQSQETQYF.

This clonotype has ten or more counts. The rearrangement links TRBV12-3 or TRBV12-4 to TRBJ2-2; TRBD1 matches 9 bases. This CDR3 region has 20 residues. Trimming cost V 6 bases and J 4 bases; bases outside gene matches: 21. The CDR3 is CASRQYMRVRTGASTGELFF. The CDR3 DNA reads TGTGCCAGCAGACAATACATGAGAGTGAGGACAGGGGCTTCCACCGGGGAGCTGTTTTTT.

The chain uses TRBV24-1 and TRBJ2-1, with TRBD2 matching 15 bases. Trimming removed 3 bases from V and 4 bases from J; junction bases left unmatched: 6. The CDR3 length is 18 residues. The germline gives CDR1 KGHDR, CDR2 SFDVKD. CDR3 in amino acids: CATSDTGTSGRWYNEQFF. In nucleotides, the CDR3 is TGTGCCACCAGTGATACCGGGACTAGCGGGAGGTGGTACAATGAGCAGTTCTTC.

This chain's CDR3 is CASRLNRVGGSGANVLTF. As DNA, the CDR3 is TGTGCAAGTCGCTTGAACAGGGTAGGGGGCTCTGGGGCCAACGTCCTGACTTTC. This chain links TRBV12-2 with TRBJ2-6; whether TRBD1, the table's D call, matches the DNA was not checked. TRBV12-2 is tagged as a pseudogene. The CDR3 runs 18 residues.

This clonotype was observed a handful of times. The CDR3 loop is CASSLRTVEAKNIQYF. The CDR3 nucleotides are TGCGCCAGCAGCCTGAGGACAGTGGAGGCCAAAAACATTCAGTACTTC. The chain combines TRBV4-1 with TRBJ2-4; a weak D match, TRBD1 (6 bases). Germline V gene data show CDR1 as MGHRA and CDR2 as YSYEKL. The CDR3 consists of 16 residues. Deletions cut 4 bases from V and 1 base from J, with 14 bases between.

This clonotype was recorded only once. The chain recombines TRBV20-1 with TRBJ2-1; no definite D call. The CDR3 sequence is 16 residues long. From germline, CDR1 is DFQATT and CDR2 SNEGSKA (reference sequence). V was trimmed by 5 bases and J by 0 bases, leaving 17 bases between them. The chain's CDR3 is CSAFPLLVSSYNEQFF. In nucleotides, the CDR3 is TGCAGTGCTTTCCCCCTACTGGTCAGCTCCTACAATGAGCAGTTCTTC.

This clonotype was detected only a few times. This chain joins TRBV5-1 and TRBJ1-1, with 8 bases fitting TRBD1. The CDR3 has 16 amino acids. The ends lost 0 bases at V and 0 bases at J; junction bases unmatched: 4. Germline CDR1 is SGHRS and CDR2 is YFSETQ. This CDR3 is CASSLEGQGLNTEAFF. The CDR3 coding sequence is TGCGCCAGCAGCTTGGAAGGACAGGGCCTGAACACTGAAGCTTTCTTT.

J is TRBJ2-2 and V is TRBV10-3; maybe TRBD2 (5 bases). The ends were cut back, 7 bases at V and 7 bases at J, with 13 bases in the middle. The CDR3 is 13 residues long. In germline, CDR1 is ENHRY, CDR2 SYGVKD. CDR3 in DNA: TGTGCCATCAATCGGACTCCTAACGGGGAGCTGTTTTTT. It specifies CAINRTPNGELFF.

Many counts were recorded for this clonotype. This chain uses TRBV5-1 with TRBJ2-2; 13 bases are a match to TRBD2. Trimming cost V 10 bases and J 0 bases; bases outside gene matches: 12. Germline V gene data show CDR1 as SGHRS and CDR2 as YFSETQ. The length of the CDR3 is 18 residues. CDR3: CACTPGLAGRANTGELFF. CDR3 sequence (DNA): TGCGCCTGCACACCGGGACTAGCGGGACGTGCGAACACCGGGGAGCTGTTTTTT.

This chain uses TRBV20-1 with TRBJ2-1, with 11 positions matching TRBD1. V was clipped by 5 bases and J by 5 bases; unmatched bases: 5. Germline CDR1 and CDR2: DFQATT and SNEGSKA (reference sequence). The CDR3 is made up of 14 amino acids. CDR3 nucleotide sequence: TGCAGTGCTCGATGGACAGGGGGCAACAATGAGCAGTTCTTC. Translated, it gives CSARWTGGNNEQFF.

The chain links TRBV5-1 to TRBJ2-7; 10 positions agree with TRBD1. With 5 bases clipped from V and 6 bases from J, the junction kept 5 bases outside the gene matches. CDR1 SGHRS and CDR2 YFSETQ come from the germline V gene. The CDR3 runs to 13 residues. CDR3: CASRWDRGREQYF. CDR3 in DNA: TGCGCCAGCAGATGGGACAGGGGACGCGAGCAGTACTTC.